This entry lists 21 T cell receptor beta chains sequenced from one sample in a study of T cells expressing NK-cell markers. TCRdb reanalyzed the 5' RACE reads and collapses them to one entry per CDR3 protein, without DNA. The repertoire table contains about 160,000 distinct CDR3 sequences. Sequenced sample: blood T cells: a sorted CD56 or NKG2C T cell subset, CD4+ or CD8+ T cells, or bulk PBMC T cells (not recorded which). Source of these receptors: a woman between 18 and 75 years old in good health.

The chain recombines TRBV21-1 with TRBJ2-2; lacking DNA, the TRBD2 call made by TCRdb goes unchecked. TRBV21-1 is a pseudogene segment. The CDR3 sequence is 17 residues long. The chain's CDR3 is CASSTRTSGVNTGELFF.

This rearrangement joins TRBV7-8 to TRBJ1-6. The CDR3 contains 17 residues. Germline CDR1 and CDR2: SGHVS and FQNEAQ. The CDR3 sequence: CASSLEASGSYNSPLHF. The variable domain in full, completed from reference TRBV7-8 and TRBJ1-6, reads GAGVSQSPRYKVAKRGQDVALRCDPISGHVSLFWYQQALGQGPEFLTYFQNEAQLDKSGLPSDRFFAERPEGSVSTLKIQRTQQEDSAVYLCASSLEASGSYNSPLHFGNGTRLTVT.

CDR3 sequence: CASSQGVKGELAGTDTQYF. The chain links TRBV4-1 to TRBJ2-3; TCRdb calls TRBD2, which cannot be checked without DNA. The CDR3 sequence is 19 residues long. Per the germline V gene, CDR1 is MGHRA and CDR2 is YSYEKL.

This chain joins TRBV20-1 and TRBJ2-3. Germline lookup yields CDR1 DFQATT and CDR2 SNEGSKA (reference sequence). This CDR3 has 16 residues. The CDR3 sequence: CSARDADTYTTDTQYF.

The CDR3: CASSLIGDSTNTGELFF. This chain links TRBV11-2 with TRBJ2-2; the TCRdb D gene call, TRBD2, has no DNA to confirm it. Germline CDR1 SGHAT, CDR2 FQNNGV. The CDR3 spans 17 residues.

The V and J genes are TRBV10-3 and TRBJ2-7; TCRdb's D call, TRBD2, is unchecked because there is no DNA. The CDR3 is 13 amino acids. The germline V gene encodes CDR1 ENHRY and CDR2 SYGVKD. This CDR3 is CAISSGTSYEQYF.

This chain connects TRBV7-2 to TRBJ1-1; TCRdb designates TRBD1, a call that cannot be tested without DNA. CDR1 and CDR2 from the germline V gene are SGHTA and FQGNSA. The CDR3 spans 15 residues. The CDR3 spells CASTPGTGMNTEAFF.

The V and J genes are TRBV30 and TRBJ1-2. Germline CDR1 is GTSNPN and CDR2 is SVGIG (reference sequence). This CDR3 region has 14 residues. The CDR3 sequence: CALNRDSESYGYTF.

The chain joins TRBV5-1 to TRBJ2-1; TCRdb names TRBD1, which stays unverified in the absence of DNA. Germline assignment: CDR1 SGHRS and CDR2 YFSETQ. The CDR3 loop spans 16 amino acids. The CDR3 is CASSKDRGNIYNEQFF.

The chain carries TRBV4-2 and TRBJ2-1; TCRdb gives TRBD2 as the D gene, but with no DNA this cannot be confirmed. Per the germline V gene, CDR1 is LGHNA and CDR2 is YNFKEQ. The CDR3 runs 18 residues. The CDR3 loop is CASSRTSGGARGGYEQFF.

The chain carries TRBV30 and TRBJ2-4; there is no DNA to check the TCRdb D call of TRBD1. The CDR3 contains 13 residues. Germline lookup yields CDR1 GTSNPN and CDR2 SVGIG (reference sequence). The CDR3 region is CAWSGTGRNIQYF.

This chain links TRBV18 with TRBJ2-1. The germline V gene encodes CDR1 KGHSH and CDR2 LQKENI. The CDR3 loop spans 13 amino acids. CDR3 sequence: CASSGTPYNEQFF.

The chain carries TRBV11-2 and TRBJ1-1; TCRdb's assignment of TRBD1 cannot be checked, as there is no DNA. CDR1 and CDR2 from the germline V gene are SGHAT and FQNNGV. The CDR3 spans 14 residues. The CDR3 sequence: CASSSQGGATEAFF.

The chain joins TRBV10-3 to TRBJ2-7. There are 14 residues in the CDR3. Germline V lookup: CDR1 ENHRY, CDR2 SYGVKD. CDR3 loop: CAISESANTYEQYF.

This chain links TRBV7-8 with TRBJ1-1. Germline V gene sequence: CDR1 SGHVS, CDR2 FQNEAQ. The length of the CDR3 is 13 residues. CDR3 sequence reads: CASSARWRAEAFF. Looking up the rest from reference TRBV7-8 and TRBJ1-1 gives the full variable domain: GAGVSQSPRYKVAKRGQDVALRCDPISGHVSLFWYQQALGQGPEFLTYFQNEAQLDKSGLPSDRFFAERPEGSVSTLKIQRTQQEDSAVYLCASSARWRAEAFFGQGTRLTVV.

The rearrangement joins TRBV3-1 to TRBJ2-5; TCRdb picks TRBD2, but there is no DNA to check that call. Germline loops: CDR1 LGHDT, CDR2 YNNKEL (reference sequence). The CDR3 spans 15 residues. The CDR3 loop reads CASSHAGRYQETQYF.

The rearrangement joins TRBV5-1 to TRBJ2-5; absent DNA, TCRdb's TRBD2 call cannot be checked. This CDR3 has 14 amino acids. CDR1 and CDR2 (germline): SGHRS, YFSETQ. CDR3 protein: CASSLLGLQETQYF.

The V and J genes are TRBV6-5 and TRBJ1-1; without DNA, the TCRdb call of TRBD1 cannot be checked. This CDR3 region has 15 residues. CDR1 and CDR2 from the germline V gene are MNHEY and SVGAGI. This chain's CDR3 is CASRLRTGTNTEAFF.

This chain uses TRBV20-1 with TRBJ2-5; TCRdb returns TRBD2, unconfirmable since there is no DNA. In germline, CDR1 is DFQATT, CDR2 SNEGSKA (reference sequence). The CDR3 covers 15 residues. The CDR3 reads CSARDKTRGGETQYF.

This chain connects TRBV10-3 to TRBJ2-1; the TRBD1 assignment by TCRdb is unverifiable without DNA. In germline, CDR1 is ENHRY, CDR2 SYGVKD. The CDR3 is 19 amino acids. CDR3 loop: CAISELRGRRSRSYNEQFF.

The gene calls are TRBV2 and TRBJ2-2; TCRdb proposes TRBD1, but this gene call is untestable without DNA. The CDR3 covers 14 residues. Germline values: CDR1 SNHLY, CDR2 FYNNEI. The CDR3 spells CASRGQWNTGELFF.